This TCR beta chain was obtained from a study of blood T cell repertoires in COVID-19. The wider study: Acute and convalescent COVID-19 specimens originated in the United States, Italy and Spain.

The assay was immunoSEQ multiplex PCR, and TCRdb's table has in-frame clones only and misses some. The sample consists of approximately 300,000 clones, about 92% of them appearing once. CDR1 and CDR2 (germline): SGHTA, FQGTGA. CDR3 length: 14 residues. With 5 bases removed from V and 0 bases from J, the gap between germline ends came to 8 bases. This chain links TRBV7-3 with TRBJ2-1, with D perhaps TRBD2 (6 bases). The specimen sequenced was PBMCs or T cells enriched from blood (not recorded which). The sequence was collected from a woman between 25 and 40 years old who had recovered from COVID-19. The CDR3 sequence: CASSATSSYNEQFF. The CDR3 DNA reads TGTGCCAGCAGCGCGACTAGCTCCTACAATGAGCAGTTCTTC.